This T cell receptor (beta chain) was identified in a study of CD8+ T cells in alopecia areata. RNA was extracted and reverse transcribed into cDNA as the sequencing template. The assay was immunoSEQ multiplex PCR, and TCRdb's table has in-frame clones only and misses some. This repertoire shows about 82,000 clones, roughly 51% found once; its top ten account for around 5%. Researchers gathered lesional scalp punch biopsies and peripheral blood from patients with alopecia areata. CDR1 and CDR2 from the germline V gene are SQVTM and ANQGSEA. The V segment lost 6 bases and the J segment 2 bases; nucleotides outside the gene matches: 12. The CDR3 runs to 15 residues.

This clonotype was obtained from a human donor with alopecia areata. The chain couples TRBV29-1 to TRBJ2-7, with 8 bases lining up with TRBD1. The sample comprised NKG2D-high CD8+ T cells sorted from blood. CDR3 in DNA: TGCAGCGTCGACGGGACAGGCACTCACGCCTACGAGCAGTACTTC. Its protein is CSVDGTGTHAYEQYF.